The sequence of this T cell receptor (beta chain) was determined in a study of blood T cell repertoires in COVID-19 (dated by TCRdb to 2018 to 2020). General notes on the study: Samples from collaborators originated in the United States, Italy and Spain and spanned both the acute and convalescent phases of COVID-19. The sample metadata nearly always contained a de-identified subject ID, COVID-19 status, age in years and sex. The material from the prospective study consisted of cDNA or gDNA derived from T cells, B-cell-depleted T cells, or PBMCs. A freely available public database, intended as a resource for researchers studying the immune response to SARS-CoV-2, is where the repertoires were released. Where available, HLA class I and class II types were taken from metadata supplied by the sample provider and were not determined by assay-based typing. Samples were obtained from the ongoing ImmuneRACE study (first 160 participants) and from 1,000 to 1,500 subjects provided by 6 global collaborators. Deeply sampled blood TCRbeta repertoires from subjects exposed to, actively infected with, or recovered from COVID-19 were included in the dataset.

Note on this clone: What this receptor recognizes is not known. No qualities accompany the bases; no much larger clone lies one base away.

Participants in the prospective study were enrolled through a virtual design, were aged about 18 to 100 years, and lived in 24 United States geographic areas. In the prospective study, participants were assigned to cohorts based on the clinical history participants reported in a screening survey and a study questionnaire. For ImmuneRACE Cohort 3, a participant was defined as recovered based on two consecutive negative NP/OP PCR tests, clearance by a healthcare professional, or resolution of symptoms. Mobile phlebotomists in the prospective study collected whole blood, serum and a nasopharyngeal or oropharyngeal swab from every participant. Participants in the prospective study had the option to provide additional blood draws and questionnaires over a roughly two-month period. Prospective study blood samples were shipped either frozen or at room temperature before DNA extraction. The paper's findings and limits, for the study overall: The quantity of clinical and demographic metadata differed by source and by participant and was supplied without curation.

Counted from cysteine to phenylalanine, this CDR3 has 16 amino acids. The sequence is cut down to CDR3 DNA, 48 bases in frame from base 1. V is pared back by 1 base and J by 7 bases, with 20 bases lying between the germline termini. Based on the germline V gene, the CDR1 and CDR2 sequences are MNHNS and SASEGT. TCRbeta CDR3 regions were amplified from genomic DNA by means of the immunoSEQ Assay, a bias-controlled multiplex PCR. The published analysis was carried out like this. Within the assay, amplification of reference gene primers was used to estimate how many nucleated cells each sample contained. To quantify the absolute abundance of each unique TCRbeta CDR3 rearrangement, sequence reads were collapsed and filtered. For each sample, productive Simpson clonality was calculated as the square root of Simpson's diversity index over productive rearrangements. TCRdb mirrors the immuneACCESS table, restricted to in-frame sequences. Some clones are absent from its copies; in checked studies, under half trace to an unresolved V gene, and the reason for the others is unknown. The V and J calls and clone size come from that table; D and trimming were worked out from the DNA. The sample table lists nearly 200,000 clones, about 90% of them with a count of one. The top ten constitute 7.5% to 10% of the sample.

This receptor was taken from a woman aged 18 to 35 who had recovered from COVID-19. The sequence links TRBV6-1 to TRBJ2-7; the D gene is perhaps TRBD2, on 6 matching bases. The specimen sequenced was PBMCs or T cells enriched from blood (not recorded which). DNA sequence: TGTGCCAGCAGTGAAGAGTTTTGGTACAAGGAGGGAGAGCAGTACTTC. It codes for CASSEEFWYKEGEQYF.